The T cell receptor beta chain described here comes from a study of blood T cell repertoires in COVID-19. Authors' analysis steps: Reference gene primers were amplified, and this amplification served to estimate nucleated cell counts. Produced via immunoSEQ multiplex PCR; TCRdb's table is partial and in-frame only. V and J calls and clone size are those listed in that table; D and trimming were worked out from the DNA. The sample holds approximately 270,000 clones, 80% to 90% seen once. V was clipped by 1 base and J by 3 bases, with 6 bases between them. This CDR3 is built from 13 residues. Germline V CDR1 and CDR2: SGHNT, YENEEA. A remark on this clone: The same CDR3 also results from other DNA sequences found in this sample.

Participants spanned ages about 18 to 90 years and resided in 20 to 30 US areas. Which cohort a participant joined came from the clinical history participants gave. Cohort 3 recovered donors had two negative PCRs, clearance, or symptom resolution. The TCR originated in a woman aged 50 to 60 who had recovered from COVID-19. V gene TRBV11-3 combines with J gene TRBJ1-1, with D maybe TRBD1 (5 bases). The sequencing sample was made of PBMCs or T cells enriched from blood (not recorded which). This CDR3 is CASSLGGDTEAFF. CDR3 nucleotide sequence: TGTGCCAGCAGCTTAGGGGGGGACACTGAAGCTTTCTTT. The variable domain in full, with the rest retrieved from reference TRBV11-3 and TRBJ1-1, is EAGVVQSPRYKIIEKKQPVAFWCNPISGHNTLYWYLQNLGQGPELLIRYENEEAVDDSQLPKDRFSAERLKGVDSTLKIQPAELGDSAVYLCASSLGGDTEAFFGQGTRLTVV.